A selection of T cell receptor beta chains follows, all from one sample in a study of human T cells and chemical hapten exposure. Via MiXCR, TCRdb re-called the RACE reads, giving one row per CDR3 protein. The sample includes 300,000 to 400,000 distinct CDR3 sequences, 6% to 8.5% of them seen just once. Sequencing was performed on whole blood, taken in connection with sensitization to the hapten diphenylcyclopropenone (DPC). The receptors were gathered from a woman between 18 and 29 years old with alopecia areata. Some clones in this sample may be carry-over from other donors' samples. Each CDR3 is given with its conserved first and last residue. A D gene is named only where the DNA matches it firmly. The size entry is marked missing in some rows and otherwise reads once, few, many or a size class.

clone size	D gene	V gene	J gene	CDR3 protein	CDR3 DNA
many	NA	TRBV11-2	TRBJ2-3	CASSLPWSPTDTQYF	TGTGCCAGCAGCTTACCCTGGAGCCCTACAGATACGCAGTATTTT
many	NA	TRBV6-5	TRBJ1-1	CASSYRQMNTEAFF	TGTGCCAGCAGTTACAGGCAGATGAACACTGAAGCTTTCTTT
NA	TRBD1	TRBV7-2	TRBJ2-3	CASSLDYRGRPQYF	TGTGCCAGCAGCTTAGATTACAGGGGGCGTCCGCAGTATTTT
few	TRBD1	TRBV20-1	TRBJ1-5	CSAYRGANQPQHF	TGCAGTGCCTACAGGGGGGCCAATCAGCCCCAGCATTTT
NA	NA	TRBV6-2/TRBV6-3	TRBJ1-5	CASIDRYSNQPQHF	TGTGCCAGCATCGACAGGTATAGCAATCAGCCCCAGCATTTT
few	TRBD2	TRBV7-2	TRBJ2-1	CASSLGRGGQGEQFF	TGTGCCAGCAGCTTAGGGCGGGGGGGCCAAGGTGAGCAGTTCTTC
many	NA	TRBV6-5	TRBJ1-2	CASSYFNREGYTF	TGTGCCAGCAGTTACTTTAACAGGGAGGGCTACACCTTC
many	NA	TRBV5-6	TRBJ1-5	CASSLLGDQPQHF	TGTGCCAGCAGCTTACTGGGGGATCAGCCCCAGCATTTT
NA	NA	TRBV7-2	TRBJ2-5	CASSTAGLRQETQYF	TGTGCCAGCAGCACCGCAGGATTAAGGCAAGAGACCCAGTACTTC
few	TRBD2	TRBV5-1	TRBJ2-1	CASSFTASGGAFF	TGCGCCAGCAGCTTTACGGCTAGCGGGGGGGCCTTCTTC
NA	NA	TRBV6-5	TRBJ1-1	CASSYDFQVENTEAFF	TGTGCCAGCAGTTACGATTTTCAAGTTGAGAACACTGAAGCTTTCTTT
few	NA	TRBV4-1	TRBJ2-5	CASNRLGPGTQYF	TGCGCCAGCAACAGACTAGGCCCAGGGACCCAGTACTTC
NA	TRBD1	TRBV7-2	TRBJ2-3	CASAGQATDTQYF	TGTGCCAGCGCCGGACAGGCGACAGATACGCAGTATTTT
few	NA	TRBV3-1	TRBJ2-3	CATASPARGSTDTQYF	TGTGCCACAGCCTCGCCCGCACGGGGAAGCACAGATACGCAGTATTTT
few	NA	TRBV14	TRBJ1-6	CASSHPRGYNSPLHF	TGTGCCAGCAGCCATCCAAGGGGCTATAATTCACCCCTCCACTTT
few	NA	TRBV5-1	TRBJ1-1	CASSLTTATEAFF	TGCGCCAGCAGCTTAACGACGGCCACTGAAGCTTTCTTT
few	TRBD1	TRBV12-3/TRBV12-4	TRBJ1-2	CASSPPGQLIVYTF	TGTGCCAGCAGTCCCCCGGGACAGCTCATAGTCTACACCTTC
few	TRBD1	TRBV20-1	TRBJ2-1	CSARGAGTGQHNEQFF	TGCAGTGCTAGAGGGGCCGGGACAGGGCAACACAATGAGCAGTTCTTC
NA	NA	TRBV6-6	TRBJ2-2	CASSLTEDLITGELFF	TGTGCCAGCAGCCTAACAGAGGATCTCATCACCGGGGAGCTGTTTTTT
few	NA	TRBV12-3/TRBV12-4	TRBJ1-1	CASRRGGLGTEAFF	TGTGCCAGCAGGAGGGGGGGGCTCGGCACTGAAGCTTTCTTT
NA	NA	TRBV3-1	TRBJ2-5	CASSQDSGGQETQYF	TGTGCCAGCAGCCAAGATTCTGGGGGTCAAGAGACCCAGTACTTC
many	TRBD1	TRBV7-3	TRBJ2-3	CASSLTGQLTDTQYF	TGTGCCAGCAGCTTAACGGGACAGCTCACAGATACGCAGTATTTT
many	NA	TRBV6-5	TRBJ2-3	CASHPLGDRSTDTQYF	TGTGCCAGCCACCCCCTGGGGGACCGTAGCACAGATACGCAGTATTTT
many	NA	TRBV9	TRBJ2-2	CASSILGAGDGELFF	TGTGCCAGCAGCATCCTGGGGGCCGGTGACGGGGAGCTGTTTTTT
few	NA	TRBV6-2/TRBV6-3	TRBJ2-7	CASSYKHGGGSYEQYF	TGTGCCAGCAGTTACAAGCATGGAGGGGGCTCCTACGAGCAGTACTTC
few	TRBD1	TRBV6-5	TRBJ2-5	CASSYGQGGPVSYF	TGTGCCAGCAGTTACGGACAGGGGGGCCCTGTATCGTACTTC
few	TRBD2	TRBV4-3	TRBJ2-3	CASSQDLGLGTQYF	TGCGCCAGCAGCCAAGATTTGGGACTAGGGACGCAGTATTTT
many	NA	TRBV7-6	TRBJ1-1	CASSLNQGLGTEAFF	TGTGCCAGCAGCCTAAATCAGGGCTTAGGCACTGAAGCTTTCTTT
few	TRBD2	TRBV20-1	TRBJ2-3	CSARDRLAGGLPTDTQYF	TGCAGTGCTAGAGATCGACTAGCGGGGGGCCTACCCACAGATACGCAGTATTTT
few	NA	TRBV7-2	TRBJ2-5	CASSLGSLLETQYF	TGTGCCAGCAGCTTAGGATCTCTTTTAGAGACCCAGTACTTC
many	TRBD2	TRBV7-9	TRBJ2-2	CAILRGGGTGELFF	TGTGCCATCCTGCGCGGGGGAGGCACCGGGGAGCTGTTTTTT
many	NA	TRBV11-3	TRBJ2-3	CASSPYNCGGTDTQYF	TGTGCCAGCAGCCCCTACAACTGTGGCGGCACAGATACGCAGTATTTT